The rows below give T cell receptor beta chains drawn from one sample of a study of response to subunit inactivated influenza vaccine. TCRdb recomputed calls from the RT-PCR reads with MiXCR, one row per CDR3 protein. This repertoire shows about 700,000 distinct CDR3 sequences, around 15% found once; its top ten account for less than 8.5%. The specimen comprised PBMCs from blood, sampled approximately 15 days before vaccination. These receptors were collected from a man in his fifties or sixties who received an inactivated influenza vaccine. Each CDR3 is given with its conserved first and last residue. D genes are given only for firm matches. A row's size may be missing; if present it is once, few, many or a size class.

D: -
J: TRBJ2-2
V: TRBV27
size: -
length: 14
DNA: TGTGCCAGCGGGAGGGACAGTCGTACCGGGGAGCTGTTTTTT
CDR3: CASGRDSRTGELFF

D: -
J: TRBJ1-3
V: TRBV6-5
size: few
length: 15
DNA: TGTGCCAGCAGTTCCGCGACAGTGAACCCAAACACCATATATTTT
CDR3: CASSSATVNPNTIYF

D: -
J: TRBJ1-5
V: TRBV28
size: few
length: 18
DNA: TGTGCCAGCAGTTTTTTTCAGGTCCGGGAGGGGAAAAATCAGCCCCAGCATTTT
CDR3: CASSFFQVREGKNQPQHF

D: TRBD2
J: TRBJ2-1
V: TRBV11-3
size: few
length: 16
DNA: TGTGCCAGCAGCCCGGGGGGGGAGGGGTCCGTCCATGAGCAGTTCTTC
CDR3: CASSPGGEGSVHEQFF

D: -
J: TRBJ2-1
V: TRBV7-9
size: few
length: 14
DNA: TGTGCCAGCAGCTTATTGGTCCAGGGCAATGAGCAGTTCTTC
CDR3: CASSLLVQGNEQFF

D: -
J: TRBJ1-4
V: TRBV5-1
size: few
length: 15
DNA: TGCGCCAGCAGCGAGAATACTGCAACTAATGAAAAACTGTTTTTT
CDR3: CASSENTATNEKLFF

D: -
J: TRBJ2-7
V: TRBV3-1
size: few
length: 15
DNA: TGTGCCAGCAGCCCCTGGGACGGGGTGTCCTACGAGCAGTACTTC
CDR3: CASSPWDGVSYEQYF

D: -
J: TRBJ2-3
V: TRBV20-1
size: -
length: 15
DNA: TGCAGTGCTAGACCCGGCGGGCGGCTCACAGATACGCAGTATTTT
CDR3: CSARPGGRLTDTQYF

D: -
J: TRBJ2-2
V: TRBV4-3
size: few
length: 15
DNA: TGCGCCAGCAGCCAAGACCCAACACCCACCGGGGAGCTGTTTTTT
CDR3: CASSQDPTPTGELFF

D: -
J: TRBJ1-1
V: TRBV5-1
size: few
length: 16
DNA: TGCGCCAGCAGCCCAACATGGGGAGGTCAGAACACTGAAGCTTTCTTT
CDR3: CASSPTWGGQNTEAFF

D: -
J: TRBJ1-1
V: TRBV7-2
size: many
length: 15
DNA: TGTGCCAGCAGCTTAGCGTGGCAGGGTAACTCTGAAGCTTTCTTT
CDR3: CASSLAWQGNSEAFF

D: -
J: TRBJ2-5
V: TRBV7-9
size: -
length: 16
DNA: TGTGCCAGCAGCTTAGCAGGACGGGGGACCCAAGAGACCCAGTACTTC
CDR3: CASSLAGRGTQETQYF

D: -
J: TRBJ2-5
V: TRBV28
size: many
length: 15
DNA: TGTGCCAGCAGTTTATCTTCTGCAGGGCCAGAGACCCAGTACTTC
CDR3: CASSLSSAGPETQYF

D: TRBD2
J: TRBJ2-7
V: TRBV6-2/TRBV6-3
size: few
length: 15
DNA: TGTGCCAGCAGTCCGAGCGGGGTCCTCTCCTACGAGCAGTACTTC
CDR3: CASSPSGVLSYEQYF

D: TRBD1
J: TRBJ2-1
V: TRBV4-2
size: -
length: 16
DNA: TGTGCCAGCAGCCAAGCCTGGGACAGGATTTACAATGAGCAGTTCTTC
CDR3: CASSQAWDRIYNEQFF

D: TRBD1
J: TRBJ1-1
V: TRBV12-3/TRBV12-4
size: once
length: 14
DNA: TGTGCCATCAGCGGACAGGGGGGTGGGACTGAAGCTTTCTTT
CDR3: CAISGQGGGTEAFF

D: -
J: TRBJ1-1
V: TRBV12-3/TRBV12-4
size: few
length: 16
DNA: TGTGCCAGCAGTTTTGGAAGGGCCCTCCGGGACACTGAAGCTTTCTTT
CDR3: CASSFGRALRDTEAFF

D: TRBD1
J: TRBJ2-1
V: TRBV9
size: -
length: 15
DNA: TGTGCCAGCAGCAAGGGACAGGGGGAGTACAATGAGCAGTTCTTC
CDR3: CASSKGQGEYNEQFF

D: TRBD2
J: TRBJ2-1
V: TRBV12-3/TRBV12-4
size: many
length: 14
DNA: TGTGCCAGCAGTTTTGTAGCGGGGGGGCCTGAGCAGTTCTTC
CDR3: CASSFVAGGPEQFF

D: -
J: TRBJ1-5
V: TRBV20-1
size: few
length: 13
DNA: TGCAGTGCAACCGACAGTGCTTATCAGCCCCAGCATTTT
CDR3: CSATDSAYQPQHF

D: -
J: TRBJ2-2
V: TRBV5-1
size: few
length: 15
DNA: TGCGCCAGCAGCTTGGAACATGGGGGAACCGGGGAGCTGTTTTTT
CDR3: CASSLEHGGTGELFF

D: -
J: TRBJ1-1
V: TRBV5-1
size: few
length: 12
DNA: TGCGCCAGCAGCGCCAGGGGTACTGAAGCTTTCTTT
CDR3: CASSARGTEAFF

D: TRBD2
J: TRBJ2-7
V: TRBV20-1
size: -
length: 15
DNA: TGCAGTGCTAGAATGGAACCGGGACTAGCTTACGAGCAGTACTTC
CDR3: CSARMEPGLAYEQYF

D: TRBD1
J: TRBJ2-1
V: TRBV7-9
size: -
length: 16
DNA: TGTGCCAGCAGCTACCGGGACAGGGTTTTTTTAGGTGAGCAGTTCTTC
CDR3: CASSYRDRVFLGEQFF

D: -
J: TRBJ1-1
V: TRBV7-9
size: -
length: 14
DNA: TGTGCCAGCAGCCCATTCACTCCGACAGCTGAAGCTTTCTTT
CDR3: CASSPFTPTAEAFF

D: -
J: TRBJ2-7
V: TRBV3-1
size: -
length: 15
DNA: TGTGCCAGCAGCCAAGGGGGGCTAGCGGTATACGAGCAGTACTTC
CDR3: CASSQGGLAVYEQYF

D: TRBD1
J: TRBJ1-5
V: TRBV20-1
size: -
length: 12
DNA: TGCAGTGCCGGGACAGGGTATCAGCCCCAGCATTTT
CDR3: CSAGTGYQPQHF